These 25 T cell receptor beta chains came from one sample sequenced in a study of cytomegalovirus exposure and HLA in healthy donors. Use of 60 Vbeta and 13 Jbeta primers characterized the PCR. Method: immunoSEQ multiplex PCR; TCRdb's copy keeps in-frame clones and lacks some. This sample has roughly 180,000 clones, with roughly 80% found just once. Sequences were obtained from PBMCs. These receptors originate from a man aged 30-40 years in good health and CMV-seropositive.

This chain connects TRBV19 to TRBJ2-3; D possibly corresponds to TRBD1 (7 bases). V shed 2 bases and J shed 4 bases, with 13 bases lying between them. CDR3 length: 15 amino acids. Germline CDR1 reads LNHDA; CDR2 reads SQIVND (reference sequence). CDR3 nucleotides: TGTGCCAGTAGTATACAGGGGGGCGCGTCAGATACGCAGTATTTT. This sequence encodes CASSIQGGASDTQYF.

A note on this clone: Mismatch with germline at one junction end may stem from a read error. This chain connects TRBV6-8 to TRBJ1-1, with D perhaps matching TRBD1 (5 bases). Germline V gives CDR1 MNHGY, CDR2 SAAAGT. The CDR3 is 14 residues long. This chain's CDR3 is CASSPFEGAAEAFF. CDR3 in DNA: TGTGCCAGCAGTCCCTTTGAAGGGGCCGCTGAGGCTTTCTTT.

V is TRBV5-4 and J is TRBJ2-7; a weak D match, TRBD2 (6 bases). This CDR3 has 14 residues. Trimming left V 5 bases short and J 0 bases short, with 12 bases between. The germline V gene has CDR1 SGHNT and CDR2 YYREEE (reference sequence). CDR3 DNA: TGTGCCAGCAGTGTACTAGCCTCCTCCTACGAGCAGTACTTC. Its protein product is CASSVLASSYEQYF.

In its sample, this clone was seen a few times. The chain recombines TRBV27 with TRBJ2-7; 7 bases line up with TRBD2. The CDR3 has 13 residues. V shed 3 bases, J shed 4 bases, and the junction held 3 bases outside the gene matches. Germline V gene lookup returns CDR1 MNHEY and CDR2 SMNVEV (reference sequence). DNA for the CDR3: TGTGCCAGCAGTTTCGGGGAGGGATACGAGCAGTACTTC. Translated: CASSFGEGYEQYF.

V gene TRBV11-2 combines with J gene TRBJ2-5; tentative D call: TRBD2 (6 bases). Between the trimmed V and J ends, which lost 5 bases and 2 bases, there was a span of 12 bases. Germline V CDR1 and CDR2: SGHAT, FQNNGV. The CDR3 length is 14 residues. CDR3 in amino acids: CASSRRDSQETQYF. CDR3 coding DNA: TGTGCCAGCAGCCGAAGGGACTCGCAAGAGACCCAGTACTTC.

This chain joins TRBV6-1 and TRBJ2-2, with TRBD1 matching 11 bases. The CDR3 totals 15 residues. Per the germline V gene, CDR1 is MNHNS and CDR2 is SASEGT. With 5 bases clipped from V and 6 bases from J, the junction kept 5 bases outside the gene matches. The CDR3 sequence: CASSSPGQGAGELFF. The CDR3 bases are TGTGCCAGCAGTAGCCCGGGACAGGGGGCCGGGGAGCTGTTTTTT.

V gene TRBV18 combines with J gene TRBJ2-5; unclear D gene. Germline V gene lookup returns CDR1 KGHSH and CDR2 LQKENI. The CDR3 extends over 13 amino acids. Trimming stripped 1 base from V and 4 bases from J, with 7 bases between. The CDR3 nucleotides read TGTGCCAGCTCACCACGGAGAGGAGAGACCCAGTACTTC. Its translation is CASSPRRGETQYF.

This chain uses TRBV5-1 with TRBJ1-4, with 8 bases fitting TRBD1. This CDR3 is built from 14 residues. Germline CDR1 reads SGHRS; CDR2 reads YFSETQ. With V trimmed by 4 bases and J by 8 bases, 7 bases remained unmatched. The CDR3 coding sequence is TGCGCCAGCAGCCCGGGACAGGCCGAAGAAAAACTGTTTTTT. Amino acid sequence: CASSPGQAEEKLFF.

The chain couples TRBV19 to TRBJ2-7; D gene ambiguous. The length of the CDR3 is 15 residues. The V gene lost 5 bases and the J gene lost 3 bases, with 17 bases spanning the gap. Germline CDR1 is LNHDA and CDR2 is SQIVND (reference sequence). CDR3 DNA sequence: TGTGCCAGTAGTCCGACCCAAGCGATCTACTACGAGCAGTACTTC. Protein: CASSPTQAIYYEQYF.

V is TRBV18 and J is TRBJ2-2; no clear D gene. Germline CDR1 KGHSH, CDR2 LQKENI. The CDR3 loop spans 14 amino acids. Trimming stripped 6 bases from V and 4 bases from J, with 12 bases between. The CDR3 coding sequence is TGTGCCAGCTCCTCCCTTGAGTTCACCGGGGAGCTGTTTTTT. It yields the protein CASSSLEFTGELFF.

This chain joins TRBV5-1 and TRBJ2-5; 10 bases match TRBD1. The J call is in doubt because the DNA end fits TRBJ2-7 better. The germline CDR1 and CDR2 sequences are SGHRS and YFSETQ. CDR3 length: 17 residues. The CDR3 reads CASSWTGTGAGSYEQYF. The DNA for the CDR3 is TGCGCCAGCAGCTGGACCGGGACAGGGGCTGGTTCCTACGAGCAGTACTTC.

This clone was seen once. The CDR3 region is CAWSVLGRLNEQFF. CDR3 coding DNA: TGTGCCTGGAGTGTATTAGGGAGGCTCAATGAGCAGTTCTTC. The chain is built from TRBV30 and TRBJ2-1, with TRBD2 as a possible D gene (6 bases). Germline values: CDR1 GTSNPN, CDR2 SVGIG (reference sequence). This CDR3 has 14 amino acids. V lost 0 bases to trimming and J lost 6 bases, with 12 bases between them.

This clone appeared once. One junction end does not reproduce the germline sequence, and a read error may be involved. This chain links TRBV15 with TRBJ2-1; maybe TRBD2 (5 bases). Per germline, CDR1 LNHNV and CDR2 YYDKDF (reference sequence). The CDR3 covers 12 residues. The CDR3 protein is CATSREYEGRVF. The CDR3, as DNA: TGTGCCACCAGCAGAGAATATGAAGGGAGAGTCTTC.

The chain couples TRBV6-6 to TRBJ2-5; 9 bases line up with TRBD2. Per germline, CDR1 MNHNY and CDR2 SVGAGI (reference sequence). Trimming removed 2 bases from V and 3 bases from J; junction bases left unmatched: 4. CDR3 length equals 15 residues. CDR3 in amino acids: CASSYLASGEETQYF. In nucleotides, the CDR3 is TGTGCCAGCAGTTACCTCGCTAGCGGGGAAGAGACCCAGTACTTC.

J is TRBJ2-5 and V is TRBV5-4, with TRBD2 as a possible D gene (6 bases). The CDR3 is 15 amino acids. Germline lookup yields CDR1 SGHNT and CDR2 YYREEE (reference sequence). The germline V and J ends were trimmed by 3 bases and 3 bases, with 15 bases remaining between them. In nucleotides, the CDR3 is TGTGCCAGCAGCTCCCGAGTAGCGGTAAAAGAGACCCAGTACTTC. It codes for CASSSRVAVKETQYF.

This chain uses TRBV6-5 with TRBJ1-1, with TRBD1 matching 7 bases. Trimming took 6 bases from V and 8 from J; bases not matched to a gene: 12. Germline assignment: CDR1 MNHEY and CDR2 SVGAGI. There are 14 residues in the CDR3. The CDR3 DNA follows: TGTGCCAGCAGCCGACAGGGCGGGACTTTCGAAGCTTTCTTT. Encoded protein: CASSRQGGTFEAFF.

In the case of this clone: The germline gene is not matched at one end of the junction; a read error may be the cause. The CDR3 bases are TGTGCCAGCTGGGCACCCACGGCCATTCCTTGGAGTTCTGGGGCCAACGTCCTGGCTTTC. This encodes CASWAPTAIPWSSGANVLAF. The genes are TRBV27 and TRBJ2-6, with D perhaps matching TRBD1 (5 bases). Germline values: CDR1 MNHEY, CDR2 SMNVEV (reference sequence). The CDR3 runs to 20 residues.

This chain connects TRBV19 to TRBJ1-4, with D tentatively TRBD1 (5 bases). Between the trimmed V and J ends, which lost 2 bases and 2 bases, there was a span of 12 bases. The CDR3 totals 16 residues. Looked up from germline, CDR1 is LNHDA and CDR2 is SQIVND (reference sequence). CDR3 bases: TGTGCCAGTAGTATATCCTTGGCAGGGACTAATGAAAAACTGTTTTTT. Translating it yields CASSISLAGTNEKLFF. The full variable domain, with the rest looked up from reference TRBV19 and TRBJ1-4, is DGGITQSPKYLFRKEGQNVTLSCEQNLNHDAMYWYRQDPGQGLRLIYYSQIVNDFQKGDIAEGYSVSREKKESFPLTVTSAQKNPTAFYLCASSISLAGTNEKLFFGSGTQLSVL.

This clone was counted a single time. V and J are TRBV6-1 and TRBJ2-3, with 8 bases matching TRBD1. Germline values: CDR1 MNHNS, CDR2 SASEGT. After removal of 7 bases from V and 3 bases from J, the junction contained 6 bases not matched to a gene. CDR3 size: 14 residues. DNA of the CDR3: TGTGCCAGCACTCTAGACAGGGGTACAGATACGCAGTATTTT. Amino acid sequence: CASTLDRGTDTQYF.

The genes are TRBV5-1 and TRBJ2-7; tentatively, D is TRBD2 (6 bases). Germline CDR1 reads SGHRS; CDR2 reads YFSETQ. There are 15 residues in the CDR3. Trimming cost V 3 bases and J 3 bases, with 16 bases left between them. Here the CDR3 reads CASSSRPAGLYEQYF. The CDR3 nucleotides are TGCGCCAGCAGCTCGCGGCCAGCGGGTCTCTACGAGCAGTACTTC. Full variable domain (remainder filled in from reference TRBV5-1 and TRBJ2-7): KAGVTQTPRYLIKTRGQQVTLSCSPISGHRSVSWYQQTPGQGLQFLFEYFSETQRNKGNFPGRFSGRQFSNSRSEMNVSTLELGDSALYLCASSSRPAGLYEQYFGPGTRLTVT.

A single count supports this clone. The gene calls are TRBV28 and TRBJ2-1, with 14 bases fitting TRBD2. The CDR3 has 17 amino acids. Trimming cost V 7 bases and J 7 bases; bases outside gene matches: 12. Germline CDR1 reads MDHEN; CDR2 reads SYDVKM. The CDR3 loop reads CASTKTLGTSGSNEQFF. CDR3 nucleotides: TGTGCCAGCACCAAAACCCTCGGGACTAGCGGGAGTAATGAGCAGTTCTTC.

The chain uses TRBV6-5 and TRBJ2-1, with TRBD2 as a possible D gene (5 bases). Germline V gene lookup returns CDR1 MNHEY and CDR2 SVGAGI. CDR3 length: 13 residues. V lost 5 bases to trimming and J lost 13 bases, with 18 bases between them. CDR3 sequence: CASSAVTSPLQFF. Written as DNA, the CDR3 is TGTGCCAGCAGTGCTGTTACTAGTCCCCTTCAGTTCTTC.

The rearrangement uses TRBV11-2 and TRBJ2-7, with D maybe TRBD1 (6 bases). The CDR3 has 15 amino acids. Between the trimmed V and J ends, which lost 1 base and 3 bases, there was a span of 13 bases. Germline V gene sequence: CDR1 SGHAT, CDR2 FQNNGV. The CDR3 region has the DNA TGTGCCAGCAGCTTAGTCGGAACAGGGCACTACGAGCAGTACTTC. Amino acid sequence: CASSLVGTGHYEQYF.

This chain joins TRBV7-8 and TRBJ1-4; 9 bases fit TRBD1. The CDR3 totals 18 residues. Unmatched junction bases numbered 10, after V lost 2 bases and J lost 3 bases. Germline V CDR1 and CDR2: SGHVS, FQNEAQ. The CDR3 spells CASSLNRGLPSANEKLFF. In nucleotides, the CDR3 is TGTGCCAGCAGCTTAAACAGGGGGCTACCCTCAGCTAATGAAAAACTGTTTTTT.

The chain employs TRBV10-3 and TRBJ1-5; 9 positions agree with TRBD1. Germline V gene sequence: CDR1 ENHRY, CDR2 SYGVKD. The CDR3 is made up of 19 amino acids. Trimming took 3 bases from V and 2 from J; bases not matched to a gene: 14. CDR3 protein: CAISDPLLTGGRGNQPQHF. The CDR3, as DNA: TGTGCCATCAGTGACCCATTGCTTACAGGGGGCAGGGGCAATCAGCCCCAGCATTTT.